Described below is a single T cell receptor (beta chain) sequence and its context. This clonotype appeared many times. The clone's antigen remains unknown. Base qualities are not provided; no much larger clone lies one nucleotide away. This entry belongs to a study of T-cell memory formation after mild COVID-19 (dated by TCRdb to the early 2020s). The study in broad terms: Most TCR sequence clusters were specific to one of the two donors. In two donors, T-cell clones that expanded and contracted after mild COVID-19 were followed by sequencing TCRalpha and TCRbeta repertoires longitudinally. Two young, previously healthy adult volunteers made up the cohort, one male and one female.

What the study reported, not specific to this receptor: Only a couple of mild cases were covered in the study, and larger cohorts including severe cases with pre-infection samples were considered necessary. Contracting CD4+ clones appeared mostly in the CM and EM memory subsets, whereas CD8+ clones were enriched in EMRA. SARS-CoV-2 specificity was not confirmed for the second-wave clones peaking on day 37. Some responding clones were found in pre-infection memory, which suggests that pre-existing cross-reactive memory T cells took part in the SARS-CoV-2 response. Clones contracting from day 15 to 85 had balanced CD4/CD8 phenotypes, while a second wave expanding from day 15 to 37 was biased towards CD4+.

The CDR1 and CDR2 encoded by the germline V gene are LGHNA and YNFKEQ. The CDR3 measures 17 amino acids from cysteine to phenylalanine. The entry retains the CDR3 DNA only, 51 bases that are in frame from base 1. The junction carries 14 bases between V and J, which are trimmed by 0 bases and 0 bases respectively. Sequencing was carried out with an Illumina NovaSeq 6000. TCRalpha and TCRbeta cDNA libraries were constructed by 5'RACE with constant-segment primers, with sample barcodes and unique molecular identifiers being introduced. Trizol reagent was used to extract RNA from every sample. The libraries were amplified in two PCR steps, and the second step added a second sample barcode and Illumina TruSeq adapters. Sequencing of the libraries was done on an Illumina NovaSeq, producing 2 x 150 bp paired-end reads. Under the source paper's analysis protocol: Reads were demultiplexed and collapsed into UMI-guided consensus sequences with migec v1.2.7. Using mixcr v2.1.11, the UMI consensuses were aligned to TRA and TRB V and J templates and assembled into clonotypes. Expanded or contracted clonotypes were those called significant by both edgeR and NoisET, with noise models trained on biological replicates. edgeR calls used a false discovery rate-adjusted p below 0.01 and a log2 fold-change threshold of 1. As an exploratory analysis of dynamics, PCA with hierarchical clustering was applied to max-normalized trajectories of the 1000 most abundant clonotypes. The CD4 or CD8 phenotype of responding clones was assigned using the separately sequenced CD4+ and CD8+ repertoires. Clones were called with MiXCR by TCRdb after fastp trimmed the public reads at Q25, and only in-frame beta chains were retained. Here each entry gathers all rows of one CDR3 protein and keeps the most common genes and DNA. These V and J calls are TCRdb output, not the study's own analysis. The sample table lists about 200,000 distinct CDR3 sequences, around 17% of them with a count of one. The ten largest account for roughly 2.3% of the sample.

Ficoll-Paque density gradient centrifugation was the method used to isolate PBMCs. The sample comprised PBMCs or a T cell subset sorted from them (not recorded which). The rearranged chain carries TRBV4-2 and TRBJ2-5; the best D guess is TRBD2, with 6 bases matching. This TCR was sampled from an adult woman who had mild COVID-19 (a few samples of this study predate the infection). The sample titles of this study are shuffled in the database, so cell type and time point are left out; the donor was told from shared clones. The DNA is as follows: TGTGCCAGCAGCCAAGATGGCCTAGCGTTGTACCAAGAGACCCAGTACTTC. This codes for CASSQDGLALYQETQYF.